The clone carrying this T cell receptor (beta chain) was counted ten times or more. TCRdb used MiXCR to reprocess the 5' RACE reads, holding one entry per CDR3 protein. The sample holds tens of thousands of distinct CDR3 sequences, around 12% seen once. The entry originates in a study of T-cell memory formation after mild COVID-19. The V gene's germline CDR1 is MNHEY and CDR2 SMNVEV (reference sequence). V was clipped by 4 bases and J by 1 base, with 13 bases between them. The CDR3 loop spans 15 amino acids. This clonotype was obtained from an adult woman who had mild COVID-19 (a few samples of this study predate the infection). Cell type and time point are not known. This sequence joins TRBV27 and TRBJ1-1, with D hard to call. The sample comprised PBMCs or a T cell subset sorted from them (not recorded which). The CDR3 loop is CASSSQSAQNTEAFF. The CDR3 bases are TGTGCCAGCAGTTCCCAGTCAGCCCAGAACACTGAAGCTTTCTTT.